This is a list of T cell receptor beta chains from one sample in a study of blood T cell repertoires in COVID-19. Method: immunoSEQ multiplex PCR; TCRdb's copy keeps in-frame clones and lacks some. The sample lists 100,000 to 150,000 clones; about 90% were seen once. Sequencing input: peripheral blood. These receptors were collected from an older woman with acute or convalescent COVID-19. Each CDR3 is given with its conserved first and last residue. A D gene is named only where the DNA matches it firmly. The listing skips clone size in some rows; elsewhere it reads once, few, many or a size class.

v_call	j_call	d_call	clone_size	cdr3_nt	cdr3_aa
TRBV29-1	TRBJ2-5	NA	few	TGCAGCGGCCGGGGCCAAGAGACCCAGTACTTC	CSGRGQETQYF
TRBV3-1/TRBV3-2	TRBJ2-7	TRBD2	NA	TGTGCCAGCAGCCAAGGGGGCGGGAGCAGGGCCCACGAGCAGTACTTC	CASSQGGGSRAHEQYF
TRBV7-2	TRBJ1-3	TRBD1	NA	TGTGCCAGCAGCGCATTCAGGGGGGCTCCTGGAAACACCATATATTTT	CASSAFRGAPGNTIYF
TRBV5-1	TRBJ1-5	NA	once	TGCGCCAGCAGGCCTGGTGCGGGCAATCAGCCCCAGCATTTT	CASRPGAGNQPQHF
TRBV7-2	TRBJ1-5	NA	NA	TGTGCCAGCAGCTCGACGTCTGGGCTGTGGCAGCCCCAGCATTTT	CASSSTSGLWQPQHF
TRBV3-1/TRBV3-2	TRBJ2-7	TRBD2	NA	TGTGCCAGCAGCCAAGATCTATCCGCGGGAGCCCACGAGCAGTACTTC	CASSQDLSAGAHEQYF
TRBV5-1	TRBJ2-3	NA	NA	TGCGCCAGCAGCGCTGGGACGGCTGCGGGGCCCGCGCAGTATTTT	CASSAGTAAGPAQYF
TRBV9	TRBJ1-2	NA	NA	TGTGCCAGCAGCGTAGGAGGCAGTAACTATGGCTACACCTTC	CASSVGGSNYGYTF
TRBV7-6	TRBJ2-7	NA	NA	TGTGCCAGCAGCTCGGCCTACGAGCAGTACTTC	CASSSAYEQYF
TRBV7-2	TRBJ2-7	NA	NA	TGTGCCAGCAGCCCGGGACACGCACTGTACGAGCAGTACTTC	CASSPGHALYEQYF
TRBV29-1	TRBJ1-1	NA	NA	TGCAGCGTTGGTGAGGGGGATTTCACTGAAGCTTTCTTT	CSVGEGDFTEAFF
TRBV19	TRBJ2-2	NA	NA	TGTGCCAGTAGTGGGGGGACCCGCACCGGGGAGCTGTTTTTT	CASSGGTRTGELFF
TRBV15	TRBJ1-3	TRBD1	NA	TGTGCCACCAGCGAACACAGGGGGCCAGGAAACACCATATATTTT	CATSEHRGPGNTIYF
TRBV3-1/TRBV3-2	TRBJ1-2	NA	NA	TGTGCCAGCACCCAGATGGGAGTTGGCTACACCTTC	CASTQMGVGYTF
TRBV11-2	TRBJ1-3	NA	once	TGTGCCAGCAGCTTCGGGGACACTGGAAACACCATATATTTT	CASSFGDTGNTIYF
TRBV14	TRBJ2-3	TRBD2	NA	TGTGCCAGCAGCCTTCCACCGACTAGCTCTACGCAGTATTTT	CASSLPPTSSTQYF
TRBV19	TRBJ1-1	TRBD1	once	TGTGCCAGTAGTATAAACAGGGGGGCTGAAGCTTTCTTT	CASSINRGAEAFF
TRBV5-1	TRBJ2-1	NA	NA	TGCGCCAGCAGCTTGGGACAGAGAGGAACCTACAATGAGCAGTTCTTC	CASSLGQRGTYNEQFF
TRBV7-9	TRBJ1-2	NA	NA	TGTGCCAGCAGCTTAGAAGGTCGGGGGAATGATGGCTACACCTTC	CASSLEGRGNDGYTF
TRBV7-9	TRBJ2-3	TRBD1	NA	TGTGCCAGCAGCTCCCGGGACAGGGTTGCAGATACGCAGTATTTT	CASSSRDRVADTQYF
TRBV3-1/TRBV3-2	TRBJ2-3	NA	NA	TGTGCCAGCAGCCAGCGGGGAGGCACAGATACGCAGTATTTT	CASSQRGGTDTQYF
TRBV19	TRBJ2-1	NA	once	TGTGCCAGTAGTATCTCTAGGGAGCAGTTCTTC	CASSISREQFF
TRBV28	TRBJ1-2	NA	NA	TGTGCCAGCAGTCTGCTTACAGGGAACTATGGCTACACCTTC	CASSLLTGNYGYTF
TRBV3-1/TRBV3-2	TRBJ2-1	TRBD2	NA	TGTGCCAGCAGCCCCCGCCTAGCGGGAGCAGGTGAGCAGTTCTTC	CASSPRLAGAGEQFF
TRBV20-1	TRBJ2-3	NA	NA	TGCAGTGCCACGAGGAATACGCAGTATTTT	CSATRNTQYF
TRBV5-4	TRBJ2-3	NA	NA	TGTGCCAGCAGCCCCGCCCCGCCTAGTAGCACAGATACGCAGTATTTT	CASSPAPPSSTDTQYF
TRBV15	TRBJ1-1	NA	NA	TGTGCCACCAGCAGAGATACGGGGGAAGCTTTCTTT	CATSRDTGEAFF
TRBV7-6	TRBJ2-3	NA	NA	TGTGCCAGCAGTCCTAAACAACGGGGTACGCAGTATTTT	CASSPKQRGTQYF
TRBV28	TRBJ1-6	NA	NA	TGTGCCAGCAGTACCAGGGGAACCTATAATTCACCCCTCCACTTT	CASSTRGTYNSPLHF
TRBV6-6	TRBJ1-3	NA	NA	TGTGCCAGCAGTCAAGGCGGGTCTGGAAACACCATATATTTT	CASSQGGSGNTIYF
TRBV19	TRBJ2-7	NA	NA	TGTGCCAGTAGTATCGTGGGGGGGGCCGGCTCCTACGAGCAGTACTTC	CASSIVGGAGSYEQYF
TRBV6-6	TRBJ2-6	NA	NA	TGTGCCAGCAGTTACAGCGCAGGGACTGGGGCCAACGTCCTGACTTTC	CASSYSAGTGANVLTF
TRBV10-2	TRBJ2-5	TRBD2	NA	TGCGCCAGCAGACTAGCGGGAGGGGAGACCCAGTACTTC	CASRLAGGETQYF
TRBV23-1	TRBJ1-6	NA	NA	TGCGCCAGCACTAGAGAGGCAGGGGATTCACCCCTCCACTTT	CASTREAGDSPLHF
TRBV24-1	TRBJ2-2	TRBD1	NA	TGTGCCACCAGTGATTTGTCAGGGGGCCGGACCGGGGAGCTGTTTTTT	CATSDLSGGRTGELFF
TRBV18	TRBJ1-3	TRBD1	few	TGTGCCAGCTCACCACCGGACAGGGGATTCACTGGAAACACCATATATTTT	CASSPPDRGFTGNTIYF
TRBV30	TRBJ2-7	TRBD1	NA	TGTGCCTGGACCCCGGACAGGGGGCTGTACGAGCAGTACTTC	CAWTPDRGLYEQYF
TRBV5-1	TRBJ2-2	NA	NA	TGCGCCAGCAGCGGGAAAGTAAGGGGTGGCACCGGGGAGCTGTTTTTT	CASSGKVRGGTGELFF
TRBV29-1	TRBJ1-6	TRBD1	NA	TGCAGCGTTGCTTCCGGGACAGATAATTCACCCCTCCACTTT	CSVASGTDNSPLHF
TRBV5-1	TRBJ2-1	TRBD2	NA	TGCGCCAGCAGTCTGACTAGCGGGAGGATCAATGAGCAGTTCTTC	CASSLTSGRINEQFF
TRBV2	TRBJ2-3	TRBD1	once	TGTGCCAGCAGTCGGGACAGACCAAACACAGATACGCAGTATTTT	CASSRDRPNTDTQYF
TRBV28	TRBJ2-7	TRBD2	once	TGTGCCAGCAGTTTCGCGGGGGGCACCTACGAGCAGTACTTC	CASSFAGGTYEQYF
TRBV19	TRBJ2-2	NA	NA	TGTGCCAGTAGTGTCGGCGGCCAACACACCGGGGAGCTGTTTTTT	CASSVGGQHTGELFF
TRBV19	TRBJ2-5	NA	NA	TGTGCCAGTAGTATGGTGATTACTAGGGAGACCCAGTACTTC	CASSMVITRETQYF
TRBV6-5	TRBJ1-1	NA	NA	TGTGCCAGCAGTTATCTGAAGAGCTTGAACACTGAAGCTTTCTTT	CASSYLKSLNTEAFF
TRBV28	TRBJ2-5	TRBD1	once	TGTGCCAGCAGACAGGGGGGAAAGACCCAGTACTTC	CASRQGGKTQYF
TRBV7-8	TRBJ2-1	TRBD2	NA	TGTGCCAGCAGCTTAGCGGGTACCAGCGGGAGAGGCAATGAGCAGTTCTTC	CASSLAGTSGRGNEQFF
TRBV6-5	TRBJ1-6	NA	NA	TGTGCCAGCAGAGAGGACAACTTCCCTTCACCCCTCCACTTT	CASREDNFPSPLHF
TRBV12-3/TRBV12-4	TRBJ1-5	NA	NA	TGTGCCAGCAGTCACAGGGGCAATCAGCCCCAGCATTTT	CASSHRGNQPQHF
TRBV25-1	TRBJ2-7	NA	NA	TGTGCCAGCAGCCAGACAGGTCCCGAGCAGTACTTC	CASSQTGPEQYF
TRBV5-1	TRBJ2-3	TRBD1	NA	TGCGCCAGCGCGAACAGGGGGCAAGGGGATACGCAGTATTTT	CASANRGQGDTQYF
TRBV9	TRBJ2-5	TRBD2	NA	TGTGCCAGCAGCGCCGGACTAGCGGGAGAGACCCAGTACTTC	CASSAGLAGETQYF
TRBV11-3	TRBJ2-1	TRBD2	once	TGTGCCAGCAGCTTAGGACTAGCGGGAGTCAATGAGCAGTTCTTC	CASSLGLAGVNEQFF
TRBV28	TRBJ2-1	TRBD2	few	TGTGCCAGCGCCTTCCGGGCTAGCGGCTCCAACAATGAGCAGTTCTTC	CASAFRASGSNNEQFF
TRBV7-9	TRBJ2-3	TRBD2	NA	TGTGCCAGCAGCTTAGCGCTGGCGGGAGTGGCAGATACGCAGTATTTT	CASSLALAGVADTQYF
TRBV28	TRBJ1-2	TRBD1	NA	TGTGCCAGCAGCCTCCAGGGGACAGTTGGCTACACCTTC	CASSLQGTVGYTF
TRBV3-1/TRBV3-2	TRBJ2-2	TRBD2	once	TGTGCCAGCTTCGGGGGCCTAGCGGGAGGTACCGGGGAGCTGTTTTTT	CASFGGLAGGTGELFF
TRBV5-4	TRBJ2-3	TRBD2	NA	TGTGCCAGCAGCCAGACTAGCGGTTCCACAGATACGCAGTATTTT	CASSQTSGSTDTQYF
TRBV4-1	TRBJ1-1	NA	NA	TGCGCCAGCAGCCAAGATTTAGCAGTTTCGGACACTGAAGCTTTCTTT	CASSQDLAVSDTEAFF